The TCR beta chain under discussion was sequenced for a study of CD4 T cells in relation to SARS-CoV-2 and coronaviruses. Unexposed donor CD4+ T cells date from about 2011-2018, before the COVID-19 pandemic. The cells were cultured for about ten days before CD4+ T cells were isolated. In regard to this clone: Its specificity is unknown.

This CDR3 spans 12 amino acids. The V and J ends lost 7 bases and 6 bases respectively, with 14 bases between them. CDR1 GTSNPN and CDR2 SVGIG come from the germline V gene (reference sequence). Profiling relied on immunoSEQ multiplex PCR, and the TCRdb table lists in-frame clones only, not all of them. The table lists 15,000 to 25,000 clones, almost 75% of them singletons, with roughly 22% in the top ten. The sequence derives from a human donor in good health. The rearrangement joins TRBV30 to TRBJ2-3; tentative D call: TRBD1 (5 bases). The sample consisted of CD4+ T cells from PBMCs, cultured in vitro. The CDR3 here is CAYDKNRDTQYF. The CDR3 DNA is TGTGCCTACGATAAAAACAGGGATACGCAGTATTTT.